This TCR beta chain was observed in a study of Ad26.COV2.S vaccination and SARS-CoV-2 variants. The V end lost 2 bases, the J end lost 0 bases, and 9 bases lay between the germline ends. Germline CDR1 reads MNHEY; CDR2 reads SVGAGI. The CDR3 has 15 residues. The treatment: 15 to 20 received Ad26.COV2.S at low or high dose, single or two shots; about 5 received placebo; per-sample allocation not given. Sampling was done on day 63 after the first vaccine or placebo injection. It was an adult aged 18-55 years in Boston who was the donor. Sequenced by immunoSEQ multiplex PCR; TCRdb stores in-frame clones only, minus some. The sample has more than 300,000 clones; roughly 80% are singletons.

The receptor comes from a person between 18 and 65 years old who received the Ad26.COV2.S COVID-19 vaccine or a placebo. Specimen: peripheral blood, collected in a trial of Ad26.COV2.S vaccine versus placebo. This chain connects TRBV6-5 to TRBJ2-3, with D unclear. The CDR3 coding sequence is TGTGCCAGCAGTTACGCCCACCTTAGCACAGATACGCAGTATTTT. This codes for CASSYAHLSTDTQYF.